Below, 30 T cell receptor beta chains from the same sample are listed, as sequenced in a study of blood T cell repertoires in COVID-19. Sequencing used immunoSEQ multiplex PCR; TCRdb keeps in-frame clones, though not all of them. In the table there are roughly 250,000 clones, around 90% of which are singletons. Sample: peripheral blood. The receptors originated from a man aged 60-69 years who had recovered from COVID-19.

The chain joins TRBV6-1 to TRBJ1-1; 9 bases agree with TRBD1. The V and J ends lost 5 bases and 1 base, in that order; junction bases with no gene match: 8. The germline gives CDR1 MNHNS, CDR2 SASEGT. There are 16 residues in the CDR3. The CDR3 bases are TGTGCCAGCAGTCAAGACAGGGGGTGGACGAACACTGAAGCTTTCTTT. Protein sequence: CASSQDRGWTNTEAFF.

The chain recombines TRBV5-1 with TRBJ2-7; 9 positions agree with TRBD1. Trimming removed 3 bases from V and 6 bases from J; junction bases left unmatched: 7. This CDR3 is built from 14 residues. Germline loops: CDR1 SGHRS, CDR2 YFSETQ. DNA for the CDR3: TGCGCCAGCAGCTGGGGGCCGGACAGGGGCGAGCAGTACGTC. This gives the protein CASSWGPDRGEQYV.

The V and J genes are TRBV10-3 and TRBJ1-5; D is unclear. The length of the CDR3 is 16 residues. Per germline, CDR1 ENHRY and CDR2 SYGVKD. The germline V and J ends were trimmed by 3 bases and 1 base, with 13 bases remaining between them. In DNA form, the CDR3 reads TGTGCCATCAGTGATTCAGGCCGCGAGAGCAATCAGCCCCAGCATTTT. It specifies CAISDSGRESNQPQHF.

The chain carries TRBV5-1 and TRBJ1-1; no reliable D call. V was trimmed by 3 bases and J by 3 bases, leaving 18 bases between them. The CDR3 contains 16 residues. The germline V gene has CDR1 SGHRS and CDR2 YFSETQ. DNA for the CDR3: TGCGCCAGCAGCTCGCCTGACTCCGGATGGTACACTGAAGCTTTCTTT. It translates to CASSSPDSGWYTEAFF.

The chain employs TRBV10-3 and TRBJ1-2; 9 bases align to TRBD1. The CDR3 extends over 15 amino acids. Germline V lookup: CDR1 ENHRY, CDR2 SYGVKD. Trimming took 2 bases from V and 3 from J; bases not matched to a gene: 4. CDR3 sequence: CAISETGGADYGYTF. The CDR3 DNA follows: TGTGCCATCAGTGAGACAGGGGGCGCGGACTATGGCTACACCTTC.

The rearrangement joins TRBV2 to TRBJ1-6; a possible D gene is TRBD1 (6 bases). Germline-derived CDR1 and CDR2 are SNHLY and FYNNEI. This CDR3 contains 13 residues. Deletions cut 6 bases from V and 7 bases from J, with 10 bases between. CDR3 loop: CASRVQGNSPLHF. CDR3 DNA: TGTGCCAGCAGGGTACAGGGAAATTCACCCCTCCACTTT.

The DNA of the CDR3 is TGTGCCAGCAGCAAACAGGGTTCTCGGCAGTACTTC. Encoded protein: CASSKQGSRQYF. This rearrangement joins TRBV5-6 to TRBJ2-7; tentative D call: TRBD1 (6 bases). Trimming took 4 bases from V and 9 from J, leaving 14 bases between them. From germline, CDR1 is SGHDT and CDR2 YYEEEE. The length of the CDR3 is 12 residues.

This clone turned up a few times. This chain links TRBV6-5 with TRBJ2-7; D possibly corresponds to TRBD1 (5 bases). CDR3 length: 15 residues. Germline V gives CDR1 MNHEY, CDR2 SVGAGI. The V end was cut by 8 bases, the J end by 4 bases, with 21 bases between. CDR3 sequence: CASATLGSGQYEQYF. The CDR3 coding sequence is TGTGCCAGCGCTACCTTGGGCTCAGGGCAATACGAGCAGTACTTC.

This rearrangement joins TRBV27 to TRBJ2-3, with TRBD2 matching 7 bases. The CDR3 is 16 residues long. Germline CDR1 is MNHEY and CDR2 is SMNVEV (reference sequence). The V segment lost 7 bases and the J segment 3 bases; nucleotides outside the gene matches: 13. In DNA, the CDR3 is TGTGCCAGCACCCTAGGGCGGGGGTTGCTAACAGATACGCAGTATTTT. This sequence encodes CASTLGRGLLTDTQYF.

This clone came up a few times. At one end the junction does not follow the germline gene, possibly because of a read error. This sequence joins TRBV5-1 and TRBJ2-1; D unresolved. Germline V gene sequence: CDR1 SGHRS, CDR2 YFSETQ. The CDR3 loop spans 14 amino acids. The CDR3 loop is CASSGAQTYDEQFF. DNA for the CDR3: TGCGCCAGCAGCGGAGCCCAAACCTACGATGAGCAGTTCTTC.

The gene calls are TRBV7-8 and TRBJ1-5, with D unclear. The length of the CDR3 is 13 residues. CDR1 SGHVS and CDR2 FQNEAQ come from the germline V gene. Deletions cut 1 base from V and 6 bases from J, with 7 bases between. CDR3 sequence (DNA): TGTGCCAGCAGCTTAGTGGAGCTTCAGCCCCAGCATTTT. As protein: CASSLVELQPQHF.

This clone was seen only once. The chain combines TRBV9 with TRBJ2-7; TRBD1 is a possible D gene (6 bases). This CDR3 contains 15 residues. Trimming left V 4 bases short and J 7 bases short, with 21 bases between. CDR1 SGDLS and CDR2 YYNGEE come from the germline V gene. As DNA, the CDR3 is TGTGCCAGCAGCCCAGGGGACACTTCCCTGGGAGAGCAGTACTTC. Translating it yields CASSPGDTSLGEQYF.

This clone has a single count. The CDR3: CASKGGALFNEQFF. The CDR3 coding sequence is TGTGCCAGCAAAGGGGGCGCTTTATTCAATGAGCAGTTCTTC. This sequence joins TRBV6-1 and TRBJ2-1; TRBD1 agrees at 7 bases. Germline CDR1 and CDR2: MNHNS and SASEGT. The CDR3 is 14 amino acids. After removal of 7 bases from V and 6 bases from J, the junction contained 9 bases not matched to a gene.

The chain links TRBV5-1 to TRBJ2-3; maybe TRBD2 (5 bases). The germline gives CDR1 SGHRS, CDR2 YFSETQ. The CDR3 has 14 residues. V lost 4 bases and J lost 8, with 17 bases in between. CDR3 loop: CASSPGLSAGTQYF. The CDR3 coding sequence is TGCGCCAGCAGCCCCGGACTTTCCGCTGGTACGCAGTATTTT.

The CDR3 DNA reads as TGTGCCACCAGTTCCAGGGGGATCACAGATACGCAGTATTTT. Translated, it gives CATSSRGITDTQYF. V is TRBV24-1 and J is TRBJ2-3; TRBD1 matches 7 bases. The CDR3 totals 14 residues. V gave up 6 bases and J gave up 2 bases; unmatched junction bases: 4. The V gene's germline CDR1 is KGHDR and CDR2 SFDVKD.

This chain uses TRBV6-1 with TRBJ2-2, with TRBD2 matching 11 bases. The CDR3 runs to 15 residues. V shed 2 bases, J shed 6 bases, and the junction held 2 bases outside the gene matches. Germline V CDR1 and CDR2: MNHNS, SASEGT. The CDR3 nucleotides are TGTGCCAGCAGTGAATTTAGCGGGGGGGCCGGGGAGCTGTTTTTT. Amino acids: CASSEFSGGAGELFF.

The V call is TRBV7-9, the J call TRBJ1-2; 8 bases are shared with TRBD1. With 5 bases clipped from V and 2 bases from J, the junction kept 7 bases outside the gene matches. CDR1 and CDR2 (germline): SEHNR, FQNEAQ (reference sequence). The CDR3 is 15 residues long. The CDR3 DNA follows: TGTGCCAGCAGCACGACCGGACAGGGAAACTATGGCTACACCTTC. Translated, it gives CASSTTGQGNYGYTF.

This sequence joins TRBV5-1 and TRBJ1-4; D unresolved. Germline lookup yields CDR1 SGHRS and CDR2 YFSETQ. The CDR3 is 14 residues long. Trimming cost V 2 bases and J 8 bases, with 13 bases left between them. CDR3 nucleotide sequence: TGCGCCAGCAGCTTAGTTAGTGAGAAAGAAAAACTGTTTTTT. Protein product: CASSLVSEKEKLFF.

In DNA form, the CDR3 reads TGTGCCAGCAGCCGGACTAGCGGGGCGGCGGCGGGGCAGTTCTTC. Translating gives CASSRTSGAAAGQFF. This sequence joins TRBV2 and TRBJ2-1; 12 positions match TRBD2. V lost 6 bases, J lost 12 bases, and 12 bases stayed unmatched. This CDR3 has 15 amino acids. Germline CDR1 reads SNHLY; CDR2 reads FYNNEI.

The chain carries TRBV11-3 and TRBJ2-7; 7 bases agree with TRBD2. Germline assignment: CDR1 SGHNT and CDR2 YENEEA. The CDR3 length is 17 residues. With V trimmed by 5 bases and J by 0 bases, 13 bases remained unmatched. The CDR3 loop is CASSPQTERGFSYEQYV. The CDR3 DNA reads TGTGCCAGCAGCCCCCAAACCGAGCGGGGTTTCTCCTACGAGCAGTACGTC.

This clone has only one observation. This sample includes further DNA sequences coding for the same CDR3. The V call is TRBV19, the J call TRBJ1-5; 8 bases match TRBD1. The CDR3 spans 15 residues. V shed 6 bases, J shed 4 bases, and the junction held 8 bases outside the gene matches. Germline loops: CDR1 LNHDA, CDR2 SQIVND (reference sequence). CDR3 in amino acids: CASRTGTGGNQPQHF. The CDR3 DNA reads TGTGCCAGTAGGACCGGGACAGGCGGGAATCAGCCCCAGCATTTT.

The V call is TRBV2, the J call TRBJ1-4, with D perhaps TRBD1 (6 bases). V was trimmed by 6 bases and J by 8 bases, leaving 16 bases between them. CDR3 length equals 14 residues. Per the germline V gene, CDR1 is SNHLY and CDR2 is FYNNEI. The chain's CDR3 is CASRGQLVWEKLFF. In DNA form, the CDR3 reads TGTGCCAGCAGAGGACAGTTAGTATGGGAAAAACTGTTTTTT. Complete variable domain (other parts from reference TRBV2 and TRBJ1-4): EPEVTQTPSHQVTQMGQEVILRCVPISNHLYFYWYRQILGQKVEFLVSFYNNEISEKSEIFDDQFSVERPDGSNFTLKIRSTKLEDSAMYFCASRGQLVWEKLFFGSGTQLSVL.

J is TRBJ1-1 and V is TRBV19; D unresolved. Germline CDR1 and CDR2: LNHDA and SQIVND (reference sequence). V lost 2 bases, J lost 9 bases, and 10 bases lay in between. The CDR3 length is 12 residues. CDR3 in DNA: TGTGCCAGTAGTATATCTGGACTTAAAGCTTTCTTT. As protein: CASSISGLKAFF.

V is TRBV21-1 and J is TRBJ2-7; the table gives TRBD2 as D, unverified against the DNA. TRBV21-1 is deemed a pseudogene. The CDR3 is 12 amino acids. For the CDR3, the DNA is TGTGCCAGCAGCCTGGGGGGCTACGAGCAGTACTTC. Encoded protein: CASSLGGYEQYF.

The chain couples TRBV6-5 to TRBJ1-4, with D perhaps TRBD1 (5 bases). Germline CDR1 MNHEY, CDR2 SVGAGI. This CDR3 has 16 amino acids. V was shortened by 2 bases and J by 1 base, with 11 bases between the two germline ends. In DNA, the CDR3 is TGTGCCAGCAGTTACCGCTTCGGGGGAACTAATGAAAAACTGTTTTTT. Its translation: CASSYRFGGTNEKLFF.

The chain uses TRBV5-1 and TRBJ1-2; TRBD1 matches 7 bases. Losses at the gene ends were 2 bases for V and 3 bases for J; bases not matched to a gene: 1. In germline, CDR1 is SGHRS, CDR2 YFSETQ. The CDR3 is made up of 13 amino acids. The DNA for the CDR3 is TGCGCCAGCAGCTTTACAGGGGACTATGGCTACACCTTC. This codes for CASSFTGDYGYTF.

This clone has a count of ten or more. The V and J genes are TRBV19 and TRBJ1-1; the match to TRBD1 covers 9 bases. Germline V gene data show CDR1 as LNHDA and CDR2 as SQIVND (reference sequence). The CDR3 covers 13 residues. Trimming at V came to 5 bases and at J to 9 bases, leaving 7 bases not matched to a gene. The CDR3 reads CASSFKGQGQAFF. The CDR3 coding sequence is TGTGCCAGTAGTTTTAAGGGACAGGGACAAGCTTTCTTT.

This clone was found a few times. The rearrangement joins TRBV27 to TRBJ2-2, with D possibly matching TRBD2 (6 bases). The V gene's germline CDR1 is MNHEY and CDR2 SMNVEV (reference sequence). This CDR3 is built from 14 residues. Trimming removed 0 bases from V and 5 bases from J, with 7 bases in between. CDR3 region: CASSLSGTTGELFF. The CDR3, as DNA: TGTGCCAGCAGTTTATCCGGGACTACCGGGGAGCTGTTTTTT.

The CDR3 reads CASSQDLETNYGYTF. CDR3 sequence (DNA): TGTGCCAGCAGCCAAGATCTGGAGACCAACTATGGCTACACCTTC. The chain couples TRBV3-1 (or the pseudogene TRBV3-2) to TRBJ1-2; D not certain. Germline V gives CDR1 LGHDT, CDR2 YNNKEL (reference sequence). V was pared by 0 bases and J by 2 bases, with 10 bases between. The CDR3 runs to 15 residues.

V is TRBV30 and J is TRBJ1-2; D is undetermined. CDR1 GTSNPN and CDR2 SVGIG come from the germline V gene (reference sequence). This CDR3 spans 13 amino acids. V lost 0 bases to trimming and J lost 6 bases, with 11 bases between them. The CDR3 reads CAWSVLRHHGYTF. Written as DNA, the CDR3 is TGTGCCTGGAGTGTTTTGAGGCACCATGGCTACACCTTC. The full variable domain, its missing parts supplied by reference TRBV30 and TRBJ1-2, is SQTIHQWPATLVQPVGSPLSLECTVEGTSNPNLYWYRQAAGRGLQLLFYSVGIGQISSEVPQNLSASRPQDRQFILSSKKLLLSDSGFYLCAWSVLRHHGYTFGSGTRLTVV.